This TCR beta chain was found in a study of Ad26.COV2.S vaccination and SARS-CoV-2 variants. Concerning this clone itself: The antigen is unknown.

Repertoires were generated with immunoSEQ multiplex PCR, while TCRdb's copy carries only in-frame clones and drops some. The sample has about 400,000 clones, around 89% seen once. The study's findings and limits: Total responses of T cells may have been underestimated by the analyses of TCR breadth and depth.

The germline gives CDR1 SNHLY, CDR2 FYNNEI. The CDR3 runs to 16 residues. With 1 base removed from V and 1 base from J, the gap between germline ends came to 12 bases. The sample's treatment: roughly 19 received Ad26.COV2.S at low or high dose, single or two shots; about 5 received placebo; per-sample allocation not given. Specimens were obtained on day 63 following the first vaccine or placebo injection. Sequenced material: peripheral blood, taken in a trial of Ad26.COV2.S vaccine versus placebo. The genes are TRBV2 and TRBJ2-3, with D possibly TRBD1 on 5 matching bases. This TCR came from a person aged 18 to 59 who received the Ad26.COV2.S COVID-19 vaccine or a placebo. The CDR3 here is CASSEGMGPGTDTQYF. CDR3 nucleotide sequence: TGTGCCAGCAGTGAAGGGATGGGGCCCGGCACAGATACGCAGTATTTT. Drawing the rest from reference TRBV2 and TRBJ2-3, the complete variable domain is EPEVTQTPSHQVTQMGQEVILRCVPISNHLYFYWYRQILGQKVEFLVSFYNNEISEKSEIFDDQFSVERPDGSNFTLKIRSTKLEDSAMYFCASSEGMGPGTDTQYFGPGTRLTVL.